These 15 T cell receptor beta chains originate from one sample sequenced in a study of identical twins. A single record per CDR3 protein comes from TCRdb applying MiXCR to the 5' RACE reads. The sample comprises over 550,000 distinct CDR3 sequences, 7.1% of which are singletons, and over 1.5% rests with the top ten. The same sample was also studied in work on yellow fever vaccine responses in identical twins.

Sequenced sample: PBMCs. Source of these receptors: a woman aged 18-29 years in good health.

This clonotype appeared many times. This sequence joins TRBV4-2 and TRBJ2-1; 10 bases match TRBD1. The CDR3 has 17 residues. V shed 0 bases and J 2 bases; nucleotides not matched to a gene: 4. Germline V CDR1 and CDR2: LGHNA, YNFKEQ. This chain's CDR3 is CASSQDGDRGPYNEQFF. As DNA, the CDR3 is TGTGCCAGCAGCCAAGATGGAGACAGGGGGCCCTACAATGAGCAGTTCTTC.

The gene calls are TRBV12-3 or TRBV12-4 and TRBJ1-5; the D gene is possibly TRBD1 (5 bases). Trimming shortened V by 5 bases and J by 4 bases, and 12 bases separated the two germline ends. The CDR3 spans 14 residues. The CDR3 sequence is CASSPIGGNQPQHF. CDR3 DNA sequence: TGTGCCAGCAGTCCTATTGGGGGGAATCAGCCCCAGCATTTT.

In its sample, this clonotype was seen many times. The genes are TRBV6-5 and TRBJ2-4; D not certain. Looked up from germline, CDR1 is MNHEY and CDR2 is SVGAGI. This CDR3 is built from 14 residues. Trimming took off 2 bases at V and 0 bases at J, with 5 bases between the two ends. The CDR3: CASSYDLAKNIQYF. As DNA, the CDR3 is TGTGCCAGCAGTTACGATTTAGCCAAAAACATTCAGTACTTC.

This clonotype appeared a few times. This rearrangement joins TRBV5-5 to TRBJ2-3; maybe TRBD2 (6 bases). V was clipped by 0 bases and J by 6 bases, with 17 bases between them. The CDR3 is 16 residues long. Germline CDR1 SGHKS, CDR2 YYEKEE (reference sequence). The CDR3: CASSLGNGTPRDTQYF. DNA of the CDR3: TGTGCCAGCAGCTTGGGGAACGGGACTCCCAGGGATACGCAGTATTTT.

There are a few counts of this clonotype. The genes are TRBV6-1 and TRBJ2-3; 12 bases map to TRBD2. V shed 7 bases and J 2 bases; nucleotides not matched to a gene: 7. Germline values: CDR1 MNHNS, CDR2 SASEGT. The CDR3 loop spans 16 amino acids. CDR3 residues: CASKTGLAGNTDTQYF. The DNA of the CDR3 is TGTGCCAGCAAAACCGGACTAGCGGGGAACACAGATACGCAGTATTTT.

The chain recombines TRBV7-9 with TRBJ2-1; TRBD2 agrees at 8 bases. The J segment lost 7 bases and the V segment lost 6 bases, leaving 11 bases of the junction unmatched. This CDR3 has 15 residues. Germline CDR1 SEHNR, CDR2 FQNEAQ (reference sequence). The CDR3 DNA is TGTGCCAGCAGTTCTCCCAGCGGGGGCCCGAATGAGCAGTTCTTC. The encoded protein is CASSSPSGGPNEQFF.

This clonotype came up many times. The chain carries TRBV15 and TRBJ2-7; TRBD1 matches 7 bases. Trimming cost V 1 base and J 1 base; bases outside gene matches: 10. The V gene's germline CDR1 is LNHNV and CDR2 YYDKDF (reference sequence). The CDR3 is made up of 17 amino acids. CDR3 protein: CATSRVTYRDRSYEQYF. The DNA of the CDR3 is TGTGCCACCAGCAGAGTGACCTACCGGGACAGATCCTACGAGCAGTACTTC. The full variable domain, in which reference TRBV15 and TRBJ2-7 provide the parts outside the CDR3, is DAMVIQNPRYQVTQFGKPVTLSCSQTLNHNVMYWYQQKSSQAPKLLFHYYDKDFNNEADTPDNFQSRRPNTSFCFLDIRSPGLGDTAMYLCATSRVTYRDRSYEQYFGPGTRLTVT.

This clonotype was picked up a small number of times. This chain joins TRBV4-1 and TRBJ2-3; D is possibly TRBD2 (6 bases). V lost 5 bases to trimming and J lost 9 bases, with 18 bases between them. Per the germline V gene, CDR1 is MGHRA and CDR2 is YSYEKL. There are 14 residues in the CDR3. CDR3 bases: TGCGCCAGCAGCTCTTCCACTAGCACCGAGACGCAGTATTTT. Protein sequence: CASSSSTSTETQYF.

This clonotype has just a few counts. For the CDR3, the DNA is TGTGCCAGCAGCCGCGGCTTTGTCGACGGCAGAACCCAAGAGACCCAGTACTTC. Translation gives CASSRGFVDGRTQETQYF. The chain has TRBV11-1 and TRBJ2-5; the D is unclear. Germline loops: CDR1 SGHAT, CDR2 FQDESV (reference sequence). V was trimmed by 5 bases and J by 1 base, leaving 23 bases between them. The CDR3 totals 18 residues.

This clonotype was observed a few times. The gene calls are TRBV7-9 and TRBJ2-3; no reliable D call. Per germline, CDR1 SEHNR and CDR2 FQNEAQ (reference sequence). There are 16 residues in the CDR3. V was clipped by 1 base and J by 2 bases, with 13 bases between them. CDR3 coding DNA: TGTGCCAGCAGCTTAGGCGGAGACTCAGACACAGATACGCAGTATTTT. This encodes CASSLGGDSDTDTQYF.

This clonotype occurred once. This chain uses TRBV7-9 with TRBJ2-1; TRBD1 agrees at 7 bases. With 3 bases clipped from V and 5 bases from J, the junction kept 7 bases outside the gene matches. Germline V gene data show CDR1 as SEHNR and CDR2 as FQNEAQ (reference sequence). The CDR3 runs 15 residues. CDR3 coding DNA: TGTGCCAGCAGCTTTGCACGGGACAGAAACAATGAGCAGTTCTTC. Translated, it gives CASSFARDRNNEQFF.

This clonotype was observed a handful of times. CDR3 coding DNA: TGTGCCAGCGCCTCCGTGCTAACCCGACCGGGGCTGTTGGGCTACACCTTC. It is translated as CASASVLTRPGLLGYTF. J is TRBJ1-2 and V is TRBV12-3 or TRBV12-4, with D perhaps TRBD1 (5 bases). V dropped 8 bases and J dropped 8 bases, with 30 bases sitting between them. There are 17 residues in the CDR3.

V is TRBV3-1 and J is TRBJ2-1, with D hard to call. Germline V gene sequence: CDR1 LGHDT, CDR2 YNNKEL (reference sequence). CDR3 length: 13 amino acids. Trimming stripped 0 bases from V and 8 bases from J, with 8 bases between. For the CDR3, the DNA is TGTGCCAGCAGCCAAGATCCGGGTCATGAGCAGTTCTTC. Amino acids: CASSQDPGHEQFF.

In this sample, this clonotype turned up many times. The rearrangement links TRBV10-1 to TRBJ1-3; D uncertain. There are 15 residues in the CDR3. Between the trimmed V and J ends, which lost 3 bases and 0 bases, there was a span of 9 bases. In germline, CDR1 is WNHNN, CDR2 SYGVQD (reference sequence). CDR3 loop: CASSDGISSGNTIYF. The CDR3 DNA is TGCGCCAGCAGTGATGGGATAAGCTCTGGAAACACCATATATTTT.

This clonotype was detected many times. CDR3 sequence (DNA): TGCAGTGCTAGAGAAACAGGGGCAAACACTGAAGCTTTCTTT. It codes for CSARETGANTEAFF. V gene TRBV20-1 combines with J gene TRBJ1-1; 7 nucleotides line up with TRBD1. V lost 0 bases to trimming and J lost 2 bases; unmatched junction nucleotides: 3. Germline CDR1 reads DFQATT; CDR2 reads SNEGSKA (reference sequence). This CDR3 spans 14 amino acids.